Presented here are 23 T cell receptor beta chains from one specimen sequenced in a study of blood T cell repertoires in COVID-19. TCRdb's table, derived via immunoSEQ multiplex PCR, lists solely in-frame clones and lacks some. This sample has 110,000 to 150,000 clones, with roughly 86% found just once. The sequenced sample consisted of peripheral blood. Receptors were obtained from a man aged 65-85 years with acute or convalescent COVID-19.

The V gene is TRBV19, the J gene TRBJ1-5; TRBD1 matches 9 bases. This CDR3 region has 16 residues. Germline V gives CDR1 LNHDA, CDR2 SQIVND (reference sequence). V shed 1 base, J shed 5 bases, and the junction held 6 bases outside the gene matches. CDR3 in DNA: TGTGCCAGTAGTATAGGGCGACAGGGGGGAGATCAGCCCCAGCATTTT. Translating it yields CASSIGRQGGDQPQHF. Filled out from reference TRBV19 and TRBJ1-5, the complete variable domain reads DGGITQSPKYLFRKEGQNVTLSCEQNLNHDAMYWYRQDPGQGLRLIYYSQIVNDFQKGDIAEGYSVSREKKESFPLTVTSAQKNPTAFYLCASSIGRQGGDQPQHFGDGTRLSIL.

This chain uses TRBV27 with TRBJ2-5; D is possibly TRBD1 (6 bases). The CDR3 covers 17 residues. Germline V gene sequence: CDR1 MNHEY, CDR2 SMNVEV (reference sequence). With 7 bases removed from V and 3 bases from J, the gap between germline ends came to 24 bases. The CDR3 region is CASTPLGQGPIKETQYF. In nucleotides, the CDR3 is TGTGCCAGCACCCCCCTGGGGCAGGGGCCGATAAAAGAGACCCAGTACTTC.

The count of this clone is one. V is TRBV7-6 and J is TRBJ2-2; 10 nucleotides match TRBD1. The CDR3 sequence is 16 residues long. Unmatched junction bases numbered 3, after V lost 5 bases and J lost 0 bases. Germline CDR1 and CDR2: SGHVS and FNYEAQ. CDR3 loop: CASSKTGGSNTGELFF. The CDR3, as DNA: TGTGCCAGCAGCAAGACAGGGGGCTCGAACACCGGGGAGCTGTTTTTT.

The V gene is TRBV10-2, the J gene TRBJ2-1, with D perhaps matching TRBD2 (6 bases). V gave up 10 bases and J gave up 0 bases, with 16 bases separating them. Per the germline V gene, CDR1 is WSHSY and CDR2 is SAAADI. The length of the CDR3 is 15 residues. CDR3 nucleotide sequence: TGCGCCACCCAGAGACTAGGCTTCTCCTACAATGAGCAGTTCTTC. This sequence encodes CATQRLGFSYNEQFF.

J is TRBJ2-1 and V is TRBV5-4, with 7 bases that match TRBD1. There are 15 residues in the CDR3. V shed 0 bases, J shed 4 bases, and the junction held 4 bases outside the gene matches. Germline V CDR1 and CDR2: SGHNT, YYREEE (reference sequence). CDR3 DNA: TGTGCCAGCAGCTTGGGACAGGGATCGTACAATGAGCAGTTCTTC. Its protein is CASSLGQGSYNEQFF.

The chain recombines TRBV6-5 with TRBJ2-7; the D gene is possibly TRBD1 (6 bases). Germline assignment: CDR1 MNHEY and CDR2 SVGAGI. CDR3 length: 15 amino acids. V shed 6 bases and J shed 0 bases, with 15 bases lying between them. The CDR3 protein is CASRPRQDDSYEQYF. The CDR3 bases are TGTGCCAGCAGACCAAGACAGGACGACTCCTACGAGCAGTACTTC.

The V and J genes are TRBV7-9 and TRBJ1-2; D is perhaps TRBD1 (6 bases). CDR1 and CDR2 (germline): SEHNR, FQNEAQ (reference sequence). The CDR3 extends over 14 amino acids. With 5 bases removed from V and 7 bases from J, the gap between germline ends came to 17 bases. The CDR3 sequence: CASSQGLGAGGYTF. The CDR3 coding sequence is TGTGCCAGCAGCCAGGGCCTGGGGGCAGGTGGCTACACCTTC.

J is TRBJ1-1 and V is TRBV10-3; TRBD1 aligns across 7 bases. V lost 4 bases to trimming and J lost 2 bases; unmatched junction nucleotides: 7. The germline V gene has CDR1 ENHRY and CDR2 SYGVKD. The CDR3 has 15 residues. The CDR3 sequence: CAISGTTGFNTEAFF. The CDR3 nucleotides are TGTGCCATCAGTGGTACGACAGGGTTCAACACTGAAGCTTTCTTT.

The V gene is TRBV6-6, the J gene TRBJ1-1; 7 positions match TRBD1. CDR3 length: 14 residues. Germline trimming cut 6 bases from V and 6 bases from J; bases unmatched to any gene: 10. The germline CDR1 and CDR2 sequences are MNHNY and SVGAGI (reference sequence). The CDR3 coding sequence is TGTGCCAGCAGATATCTACAGGGGAGTGCTGAAGCTTTCTTT. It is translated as CASRYLQGSAEAFF.

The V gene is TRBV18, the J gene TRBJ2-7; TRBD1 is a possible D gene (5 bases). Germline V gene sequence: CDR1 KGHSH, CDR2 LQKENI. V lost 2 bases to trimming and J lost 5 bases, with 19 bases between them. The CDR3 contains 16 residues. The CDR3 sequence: CASSPGRQHDGNEQYF. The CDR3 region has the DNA TGTGCCAGCTCACCAGGTAGACAGCACGACGGTAACGAGCAGTACTTC.

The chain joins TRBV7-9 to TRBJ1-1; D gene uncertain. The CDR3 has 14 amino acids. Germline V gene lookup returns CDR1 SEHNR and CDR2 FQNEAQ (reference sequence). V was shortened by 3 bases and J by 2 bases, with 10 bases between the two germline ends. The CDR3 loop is CASSFHGINTEAFF. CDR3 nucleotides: TGTGCCAGCAGCTTCCACGGTATAAACACTGAAGCTTTCTTT.

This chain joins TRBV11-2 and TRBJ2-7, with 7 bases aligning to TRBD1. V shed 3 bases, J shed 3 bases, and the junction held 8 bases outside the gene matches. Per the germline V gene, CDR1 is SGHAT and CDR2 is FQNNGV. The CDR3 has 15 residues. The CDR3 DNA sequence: TGTGCCAGCAGCTTTGGAGAGGGGGCTTTCTACGAGCAGTACTTC. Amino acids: CASSFGEGAFYEQYF.

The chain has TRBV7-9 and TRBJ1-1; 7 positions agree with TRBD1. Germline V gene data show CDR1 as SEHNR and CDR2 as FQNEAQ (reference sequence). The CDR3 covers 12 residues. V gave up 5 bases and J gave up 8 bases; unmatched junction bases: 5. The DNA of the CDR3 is TGTGCCAGCAGCGAAACGGGACAGGAAGCTTTCTTT. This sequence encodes CASSETGQEAFF. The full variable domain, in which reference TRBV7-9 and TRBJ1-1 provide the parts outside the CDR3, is DTGVSQNPRHKITKRGQNVTFRCDPISEHNRLYWYRQTLGQGPEFLTYFQNEAQLEKSRLLSDRFSAERPKGSFSTLEIQRTEQGDSAMYLCASSETGQEAFFGQGTRLTVV.

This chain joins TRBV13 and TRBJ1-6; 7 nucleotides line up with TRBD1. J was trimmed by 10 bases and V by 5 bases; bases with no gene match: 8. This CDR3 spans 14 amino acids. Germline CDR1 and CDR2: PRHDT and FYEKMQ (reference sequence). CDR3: CASSIGQAGSPLHF. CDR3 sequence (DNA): TGTGCCAGCAGCATCGGACAGGCCGGATCACCCCTCCACTTT.

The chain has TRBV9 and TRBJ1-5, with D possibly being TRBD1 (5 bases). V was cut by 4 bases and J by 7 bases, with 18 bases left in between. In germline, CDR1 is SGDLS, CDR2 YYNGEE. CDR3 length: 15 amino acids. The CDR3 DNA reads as TGTGCCAGCAGCCAAACGGGGGGGGTTTCGCAGCCCCAGCATTTT. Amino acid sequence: CASSQTGGVSQPQHF.

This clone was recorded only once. The CDR3 DNA is TGCGCCAGCAGCTCAGGTAGCACAGATACGCAGTATTTT. It encodes CASSSGSTDTQYF. The rearrangement uses TRBV10-1 and TRBJ2-3, with D unclear. The germline CDR1 and CDR2 sequences are WNHNN and SYGVQD (reference sequence). The V end lost 6 bases, the J end lost 0 bases, and 7 bases lay between the germline ends. This CDR3 has 13 residues.

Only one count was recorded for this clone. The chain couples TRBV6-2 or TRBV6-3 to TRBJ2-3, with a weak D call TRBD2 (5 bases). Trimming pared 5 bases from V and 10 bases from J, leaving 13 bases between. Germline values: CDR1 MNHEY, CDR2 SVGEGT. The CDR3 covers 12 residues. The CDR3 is CASSLGRRSQYF. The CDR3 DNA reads TGTGCCAGCAGTCTAGGCAGGAGGTCGCAGTATTTT.

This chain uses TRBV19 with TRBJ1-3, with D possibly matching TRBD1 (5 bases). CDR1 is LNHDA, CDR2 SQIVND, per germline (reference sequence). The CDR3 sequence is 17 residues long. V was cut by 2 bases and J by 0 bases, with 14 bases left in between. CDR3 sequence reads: CASSILGGGGSGNTIYF. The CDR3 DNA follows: TGTGCCAGTAGTATATTGGGCGGCGGGGGCTCTGGAAACACCATATATTTT. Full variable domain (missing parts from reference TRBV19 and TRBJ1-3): DGGITQSPKYLFRKEGQNVTLSCEQNLNHDAMYWYRQDPGQGLRLIYYSQIVNDFQKGDIAEGYSVSREKKESFPLTVTSAQKNPTAFYLCASSILGGGGSGNTIYFGEGSWLTVV.

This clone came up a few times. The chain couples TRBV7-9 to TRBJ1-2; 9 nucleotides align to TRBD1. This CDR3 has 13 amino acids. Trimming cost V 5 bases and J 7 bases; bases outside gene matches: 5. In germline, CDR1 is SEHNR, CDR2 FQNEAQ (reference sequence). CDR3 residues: CASSRTGVPGYTF. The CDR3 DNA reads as TGTGCCAGCAGCCGGACAGGGGTACCTGGCTACACCTTC. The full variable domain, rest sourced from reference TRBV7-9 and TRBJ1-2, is DTGVSQNPRHKITKRGQNVTFRCDPISEHNRLYWYRQTLGQGPEFLTYFQNEAQLEKSRLLSDRFSAERPKGSFSTLEIQRTEQGDSAMYLCASSRTGVPGYTFGSGTRLTVV.

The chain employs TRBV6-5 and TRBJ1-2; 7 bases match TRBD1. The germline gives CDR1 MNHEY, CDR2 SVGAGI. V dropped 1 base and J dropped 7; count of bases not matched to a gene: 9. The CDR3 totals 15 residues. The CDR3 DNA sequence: TGTGCCAGCAGTTACTTGACAGGGAGGTCGCCTGGCTACACCTTC. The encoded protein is CASSYLTGRSPGYTF.

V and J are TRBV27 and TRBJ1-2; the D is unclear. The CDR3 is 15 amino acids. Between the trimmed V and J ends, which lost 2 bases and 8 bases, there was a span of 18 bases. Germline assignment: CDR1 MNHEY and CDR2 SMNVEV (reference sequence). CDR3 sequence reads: CASSLGVGSTGGYTF. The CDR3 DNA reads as TGTGCCAGCAGTTTAGGGGTAGGGTCAACGGGAGGCTACACCTTC.

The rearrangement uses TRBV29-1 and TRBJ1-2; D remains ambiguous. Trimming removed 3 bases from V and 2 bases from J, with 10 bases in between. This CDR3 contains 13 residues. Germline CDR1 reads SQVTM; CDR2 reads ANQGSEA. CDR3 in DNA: TGCAGCGTTGAGGAGGGCTCAAACTATGGCTACACCTTC. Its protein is CSVEEGSNYGYTF.

CDR3 residues: CASSQWVGTGVSGYTF. CDR3 in DNA: TGCGCCAGCAGTCAATGGGTCGGGACAGGGGTTTCGGGCTACACCTTC. The rearrangement links TRBV23-1 to TRBJ1-2; the match to TRBD1 covers 10 bases. TRBV23-1 is given ORF status, its function remaining uncertain. J gave up 8 bases and V 1 base, and 10 bases lay outside the gene matches. The CDR3 runs to 16 residues.